What follows are 9 T cell receptor beta chains derived from one specimen sequenced in a study of Ad26.COV2.S vaccination and SARS-CoV-2 variants. Profiled with immunoSEQ multiplex PCR; TCRdb holds only in-frame clones, not every one. The sample lists under 150,000 clones; 70% to 90% were seen once. Sequencing used peripheral blood, obtained after recovery from COVID-19. Source of these receptors: a human donor who had recovered from COVID-19.

The V call is TRBV6-6, the J call TRBJ1-2; 7 bases line up with TRBD1. Germline-derived CDR1 and CDR2 are MNHNY and SVGAGI (reference sequence). This CDR3 spans 14 amino acids. V shed 2 bases, J shed 7 bases, and the junction held 7 bases outside the gene matches. DNA of the CDR3: TGTGCCAGCAGTTACAGCGACAGGGTCTTTGGCTACACCTTC. This codes for CASSYSDRVFGYTF.

The chain uses TRBV19 and TRBJ1-5; D remains unclear. Germline V gene data show CDR1 as LNHDA and CDR2 as SQIVND (reference sequence). The CDR3 is made up of 14 amino acids. V lost 1 base and J lost 7, with 11 bases in between. The CDR3 sequence: CASSIVPHRQPQHF. CDR3 nucleotide sequence: TGTGCCAGTAGTATAGTCCCCCATAGGCAGCCCCAGCATTTT. The whole variable domain, filled in from reference TRBV19 and TRBJ1-5, reads DGGITQSPKYLFRKEGQNVTLSCEQNLNHDAMYWYRQDPGQGLRLIYYSQIVNDFQKGDIAEGYSVSREKKESFPLTVTSAQKNPTAFYLCASSIVPHRQPQHFGDGTRLSIL.

The chain recombines TRBV5-4 with TRBJ2-1; no clear D gene. The V gene's germline CDR1 is SGHNT and CDR2 YYREEE (reference sequence). The CDR3 loop spans 14 amino acids. V shed 4 bases and J shed 4 bases, with 12 bases lying between them. The CDR3, as DNA: TGTGCCAGCAGCACTTTGGACCTTTACAATGAGCAGTTCTTC. Translation: CASSTLDLYNEQFF.

This chain links TRBV6-6 with TRBJ2-7; tentative D call: TRBD1 (6 bases). CDR1 and CDR2 from the germline V gene are MNHNY and SVGAGI (reference sequence). Trimming took 2 bases from V and 0 from J, leaving 14 bases between them. This CDR3 is built from 16 residues. CDR3 protein: CASSYADSPSSYEQYF. The CDR3 DNA is TGTGCCAGCAGTTACGCGGACAGCCCGAGCTCCTACGAGCAGTACTTC.

This clone was seen just once. CDR3 amino acids: CAWSGNEKLFF. DNA for the CDR3: TGTGCCTGGAGTGGTAATGAAAAACTGTTTTTT. The chain couples TRBV30 to TRBJ1-4; D uncertain. Germline-derived CDR1 and CDR2 are GTSNPN and SVGIG (reference sequence). With 1 base removed from V and 4 bases from J, the gap between germline ends came to 1 base. CDR3 length equals 11 residues.

CDR3 amino acids: CATSEPSGGEETQYF. CDR3 bases: TGTGCCACCAGCGAACCTAGCGGGGGAGAAGAGACCCAGTACTTC. The J gene is TRBJ2-5, the V gene TRBV24-1, with TRBD2 matching 10 bases. This CDR3 contains 15 residues. V lost 7 bases to trimming and J lost 3 bases; unmatched junction nucleotides: 7. Germline CDR1 reads KGHDR; CDR2 reads SFDVKD.

J is TRBJ2-5 and V is TRBV5-1; D remains ambiguous. CDR1 is SGHRS and CDR2 is YFSETQ in the germline V gene. The CDR3 is 14 residues long. The ends were cut back, 0 bases at V and 1 base at J, with 7 bases in the middle. CDR3 nucleotide sequence: TGCGCCAGCAGCTTGGTTGGGGTCCAAGAGACCCAGTACTTC. Translated: CASSLVGVQETQYF. Filled out from reference TRBV5-1 and TRBJ2-5, the complete variable domain reads KAGVTQTPRYLIKTRGQQVTLSCSPISGHRSVSWYQQTPGQGLQFLFEYFSETQRNKGNFPGRFSGRQFSNSRSEMNVSTLELGDSALYLCASSLVGVQETQYFGPGTRLLVL.

This rearrangement joins TRBV5-6 to TRBJ1-3; D is ambiguous. Trimming stripped 2 bases from V and 0 bases from J, with 3 bases between. Germline assignment: CDR1 SGHDT and CDR2 YYEEEE. This CDR3 is 13 amino acids long. CDR3 region: CASSFDSGNTIYF. The CDR3 DNA sequence: TGTGCCAGCAGCTTTGACTCTGGAAACACCATATATTTT. Filled out from reference TRBV5-6 and TRBJ1-3, the complete variable domain reads DAGVTQSPTHLIKTRGQQVTLRCSPKSGHDTVSWYQQALGQGPQFIFQYYEEEERQRGNFPDRFSGHQFPNYSSELNVNALLLGDSALYLCASSFDSGNTIYFGEGSWLTVV.

V usage is TRBV11-2 and J usage is TRBJ2-7; D call uncertain. CDR1 and CDR2 (germline): SGHAT, FQNNGV. CDR3 length equals 13 residues. Trimming removed 3 bases from V and 3 bases from J, with 9 bases in between. This CDR3 is CASSLPSGYEQYF. In nucleotides, the CDR3 is TGTGCCAGCAGCTTGCCCTCTGGCTACGAGCAGTACTTC.